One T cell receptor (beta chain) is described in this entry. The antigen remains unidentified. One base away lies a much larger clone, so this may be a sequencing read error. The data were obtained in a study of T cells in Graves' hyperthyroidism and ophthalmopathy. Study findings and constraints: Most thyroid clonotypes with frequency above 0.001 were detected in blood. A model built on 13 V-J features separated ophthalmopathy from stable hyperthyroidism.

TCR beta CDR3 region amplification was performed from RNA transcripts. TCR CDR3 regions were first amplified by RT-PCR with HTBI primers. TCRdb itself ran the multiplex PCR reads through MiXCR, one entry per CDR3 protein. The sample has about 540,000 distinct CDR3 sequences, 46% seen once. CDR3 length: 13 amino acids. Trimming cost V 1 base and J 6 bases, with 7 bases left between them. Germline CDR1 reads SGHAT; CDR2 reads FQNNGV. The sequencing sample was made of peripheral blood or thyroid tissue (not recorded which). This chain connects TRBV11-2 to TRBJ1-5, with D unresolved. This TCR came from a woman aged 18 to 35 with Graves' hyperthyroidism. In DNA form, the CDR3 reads TGTGCCAGCAGCTTAGGGGAGGTTCAGCCCCAGCATTTT. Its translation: CASSLGEVQPQHF.